This TCR beta chain was retrieved from a study of spatial heterogeneity in lung cancer. This clonotype has ten or more counts. TCRdb analysed the 5' RACE reads with MiXCR anew, one entry per CDR3 protein. The sample consists of some 36,000 distinct CDR3 sequences, over 6.5% of them appearing once. V lost 4 bases, J lost 7 bases, and 9 bases stayed unmatched. CDR1 and CDR2 (germline): SEHNR, FQNEAQ (reference sequence). The length of the CDR3 is 15 residues. Time point denoted: blood at routine non-recurrence follow-up after resection. The sample was PBMCs, taken at follow-up. The chain couples TRBV7-9 to TRBJ1-5; 8 positions match TRBD1. The sequence came from a male donor with early-stage non-small cell lung cancer. This CDR3 is CASSSDREFGQPQHF. The DNA for the CDR3 is TGTGCCAGCAGCTCGGACAGGGAGTTTGGGCAGCCCCAGCATTTT.